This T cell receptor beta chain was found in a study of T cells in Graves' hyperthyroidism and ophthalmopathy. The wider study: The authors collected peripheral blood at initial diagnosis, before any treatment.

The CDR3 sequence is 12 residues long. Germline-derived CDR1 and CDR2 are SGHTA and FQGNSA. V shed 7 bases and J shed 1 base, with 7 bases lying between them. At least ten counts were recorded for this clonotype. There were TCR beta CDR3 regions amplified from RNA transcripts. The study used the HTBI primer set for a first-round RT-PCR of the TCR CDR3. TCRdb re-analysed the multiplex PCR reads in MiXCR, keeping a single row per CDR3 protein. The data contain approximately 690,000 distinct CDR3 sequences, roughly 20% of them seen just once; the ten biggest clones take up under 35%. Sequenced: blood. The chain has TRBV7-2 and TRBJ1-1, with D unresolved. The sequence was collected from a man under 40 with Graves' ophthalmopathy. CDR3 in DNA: TGTGCCAGCACGCCAGGGAACACTGAAGCTTTCTTT. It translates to CASTPGNTEAFF.